Listed below are T cell receptor beta chains from one sample, sequenced in a study of control samples from healthy donors and cancer patients. Assay: immunoSEQ multiplex PCR; the TCRdb copy retains only in-frame clones and omits some. The data contain around 130,000 clones, nearly 90% of them seen just once; the ten biggest clones take up approximately 7.5%. Specimen: PBMCs. These receptors originate from a man aged 45-65 years with head and neck cancer. CDR3s include the opening cysteine and the closing phenylalanine or tryptophan. D genes are given only for firm matches. A row's size may be missing; if present it is once, few, many or a size class.

>TRBV6-5|-|TRBJ2-2|15|-
TGTGCCAGCAGCCAGACAGAGCCTAACACCGGGGAGCTGTTTTTT
CASSQTEPNTGELFF
>TRBV5-1|TRBD2|TRBJ2-5|16|-
TGCGCCAGCAGCTTGGAGGGACTAGGGTACCAAGAGACCCAGTACTTC
CASSLEGLGYQETQYF
>TRBV10-2|-|TRBJ1-6|14|-
TGCGCCAGCAGTGACCCGAGGGGGGGATCACCCCTCCACTTT
CASSDPRGGSPLHF
>TRBV19|-|TRBJ1-1|15|-
TGTGCCAGTAGCGGTTCGGGGGTGGGAACCACTGAAGCTTTCTTT
CASSGSGVGTTEAFF
>TRBV11-2|-|TRBJ2-1|16|-
TGTGCCAGCAGCCGTACCCGGGAGCTTTTCTACAATGAGCAGTTCTTC
CASSRTRELFYNEQFF
>TRBV4-1|TRBD2|TRBJ2-7|16|-
TGCGCCAGCAGCCAAGATCGGGGCGGGAGGGCCGGCGAGCAGTACTTC
CASSQDRGGRAGEQYF
>TRBV5-1|TRBD2|TRBJ2-7|14|-
TGCGCCAGCAGCTTGGAGGGACGGGGGGGGGAGCAGTACTTC
CASSLEGRGGEQYF
>TRBV3-1/TRBV3-2|-|TRBJ1-5|13|-
TGTGCCAGCAGCCAGGCAGGCCCGGGGCCCCAGCATTTT
CASSQAGPGPQHF
>TRBV19|-|TRBJ2-1|13|-
TGTGCCAGTAGTGTGGACTCGAACAATGAGCAGTTCTTC
CASSVDSNNEQFF
>TRBV15|-|TRBJ2-5|15|-
TGTGCCACCAGCTACAGTAGGGGGGCCCAAGAGACCCAGTACTTC
CATSYSRGAQETQYF
>TRBV12-3/TRBV12-4|-|TRBJ2-2|12|-
TGTGCCAGCAGAGACCTGACCGGGGAGCTGTTTTTT
CASRDLTGELFF
>TRBV24-1|-|TRBJ2-1|13|-
TGTGCCACCAGTGATCTCAACAGGGATGAGCAGTTCTTC
CATSDLNRDEQFF
>TRBV5-1|TRBD1|TRBJ2-2|14|-
TGCGCCAGCAGCGGACAGGGGGACACCGGGGAGCTGTTTTTT
CASSGQGDTGELFF
>TRBV5-1|TRBD1|TRBJ1-6|16|-
TGCGCCAGCAGCTTGGACGGGACAGGGGATAATTCACCCCTCCACTTT
CASSLDGTGDNSPLHF
>TRBV12-3/TRBV12-4|-|TRBJ1-5|11|-
TGTGCCAGCAGTTTGGGGGGGCCCCAGCATTTT
CASSLGGPQHF
>TRBV4-2|TRBD2|TRBJ2-1|15|-
TGTGCCAGCAGCCAATCGGGGGGGGGCCACAATGAGCAGTTCTTC
CASSQSGGGHNEQFF
>TRBV5-6|-|TRBJ2-6|18|-
TGTGCCAGCAGCTTAGAGCGGTGGAGCGGCTCTGGGGCCAACGTCCTGACTTTC
CASSLERWSGSGANVLTF
>TRBV18|-|TRBJ1-1|15|-
TGTGCCAGCTCACCCAGCTCCAGGGGAGGCACTGAAGCTTTCTTT
CASSPSSRGGTEAFF
>TRBV5-1|-|TRBJ2-1|13|once
TGCGCCAGCAGGCCGAACACCGCCAATGAGCAGTTCTTC
CASRPNTANEQFF
>TRBV5-6|-|TRBJ1-1|14|-
TGTGCCAGCAGCACCGGGACGGTGAACACTGAAGCTTTCTTT
CASSTGTVNTEAFF
>TRBV2|TRBD2|TRBJ2-1|16|-
TGTGCCAGCAGTGGAGGTAGCGGGGGGCGGTACAATGAGCAGTTCTTC
CASSGGSGGRYNEQFF
>TRBV20-1|-|TRBJ1-1|11|-
TGCAGTGCTAGACACGACACTGAAGCTTTCTTT
CSARHDTEAFF
>TRBV5-1|TRBD1|TRBJ2-7|15|-
TGCGCCAGCAGCTTCGGGACAGGGGTTTCCTACGAGCAGTACTTC
CASSFGTGVSYEQYF
>TRBV6-1|TRBD1|TRBJ1-6|15|-
TGTGCCAGCAGTGATAGGGCAGGGGGAGATTCACCCCTCCACTTT
CASSDRAGGDSPLHF
>TRBV6-1|TRBD1|TRBJ1-1|14|few
TGTGCCAGCAGTGAGGGACAGGTGAACACTGAAGCTTTCTTT
CASSEGQVNTEAFF
>TRBV2|TRBD2|TRBJ2-3|15|-
TGTGCCAGCAGTGCTACTAGCGGGGGAACAGATACGCAGTATTTT
CASSATSGGTDTQYF
>TRBV5-1|TRBD1|TRBJ2-7|16|-
TGCGCCAGCAGCTTGAGTGCGACAGGGGGCCGTAACGAGCAGTACTTC
CASSLSATGGRNEQYF
>TRBV6-5|TRBD2|TRBJ2-5|15|-
TGTGCCAGCAGTTCGCCACTAGCGGGGAAAGAGACCCAGTACTTC
CASSSPLAGKETQYF
>TRBV4-2|-|TRBJ1-2|14|-
TGTGCCAGCAGCCAAGATTGGGGAGATTATGGCTACACCTTC
CASSQDWGDYGYTF
>TRBV7-7|-|TRBJ2-7|14|-
TGTGCCAGCAGCCCCTTCCGTAGTACGACCGAGCAGTACTTC
CASSPFRSTTEQYF
>TRBV5-1|TRBD1|TRBJ2-2|15|-
TGCGCCAGCAGACCCGGGACAGGGAACACCGGGGAGCTGTTTTTT
CASRPGTGNTGELFF
>TRBV13|-|TRBJ1-6|13|-
TGTGCCAGCAGCCAAACAGGGAATTCACCCCTCCACTTT
CASSQTGNSPLHF
>TRBV11-2|-|TRBJ2-7|13|-
TGTGCGTCACTAGCTTCTGTCGGGACCGAGCAGTACTTC
CASLASVGTEQYF
>TRBV27|-|TRBJ1-1|13|-
TGTGCCAGCAGTGACGGTTTGAACACTGAAGCTTTCTTT
CASSDGLNTEAFF
>TRBV4-1|-|TRBJ2-7|15|-
TGCGCCAGCAGCCAACCATGGGACTCATCCTACGAGCAGTACTTC
CASSQPWDSSYEQYF
>TRBV19|-|TRBJ1-5|14|-
TGTGCCAGTAGTTTTGGGGATGGCGATCAGCCCCAGCATTTT
CASSFGDGDQPQHF
>TRBV11-2|TRBD2|TRBJ2-1|19|-
TGTGCCAGCAGCTTAGTCCCCCTCGGGTCGGGAGGTCGATACAATGAGCAGTTCTTC
CASSLVPLGSGGRYNEQFF
>TRBV27|-|TRBJ2-6|15|-
TGTGCCAGCAGTCCACAGATCTCTGGGGCCAACGTCCTGACTTTC
CASSPQISGANVLTF
>TRBV27|-|TRBJ2-5|13|-
TGTGCCAGCAGTTTCACCGGGTCGGAGACCCAGTACTTC
CASSFTGSETQYF
>TRBV7-2|TRBD1|TRBJ2-5|14|-
TGTGCCAGCAGCCAGGGGACAGCTAGCGAGACCCAGTACTTC
CASSQGTASETQYF
>TRBV27|-|TRBJ2-1|16|-
TGTGCCAGCAGTCAGTCCCCCCCGGGCCCCTACAATGAGCAGTTCTTC
CASSQSPPGPYNEQFF
>TRBV19|-|TRBJ1-4|16|-
TGTGCCAGTAGTTCACCGAACAGACCTGGGGGTGAAAAACTGTTTTTT
CASSSPNRPGGEKLFF
>TRBV18|-|TRBJ1-2|14|once
TGTGCCAGCTCACTAGCGGGACGGAACTATGGCTACACCTTC
CASSLAGRNYGYTF
>TRBV18|-|TRBJ2-7|14|once
TGTGCCAGCTCACCACCGACCGGCTCCTACGAGCAGTACTTC
CASSPPTGSYEQYF
>TRBV11-1|TRBD1|TRBJ2-1|15|once
TGTGCCAGCAGCTTAACAGGGGGTTCCTACAATGAGCAGTTCTTC
CASSLTGGSYNEQFF
>TRBV27|TRBD2|TRBJ2-3|14|-
TGTGCCAGCAGAAGGGGACTAGTAGTAGATACGCAGTATTTT
CASRRGLVVDTQYF
>TRBV13|-|TRBJ2-7|13|-
TGTGCCAGCAGCTTTACCAGCTCCTACGAGCAGTACTTC
CASSFTSSYEQYF
>TRBV6-5|TRBD2|TRBJ2-3|15|-
TGTGCCAGCAGGGGGCTAGCGGGACCCACAGATACGCAGTATTTT
CASRGLAGPTDTQYF
>TRBV9|-|TRBJ1-1|16|-
TGTGCCAGCAGCGTAGGAGCGGGACTCGCGGACACTGAAGCTTTCTTT
CASSVGAGLADTEAFF
>TRBV2|-|TRBJ1-5|15|-
TGTGCCAGCAGGAAAGGCAAGATGAGCAATCAGCCCCAGCATTTT
CASRKGKMSNQPQHF
>TRBV5-6|-|TRBJ1-6|12|-
TGTGCCAGCAGCTTTCCAGGGGCGCCCCTCCACTTT
CASSFPGAPLHF
>TRBV11-2|-|TRBJ2-5|14|-
TGTGCCAGCAGCCTCCATGCAGGACAAGAGACCCAGTACTTC
CASSLHAGQETQYF